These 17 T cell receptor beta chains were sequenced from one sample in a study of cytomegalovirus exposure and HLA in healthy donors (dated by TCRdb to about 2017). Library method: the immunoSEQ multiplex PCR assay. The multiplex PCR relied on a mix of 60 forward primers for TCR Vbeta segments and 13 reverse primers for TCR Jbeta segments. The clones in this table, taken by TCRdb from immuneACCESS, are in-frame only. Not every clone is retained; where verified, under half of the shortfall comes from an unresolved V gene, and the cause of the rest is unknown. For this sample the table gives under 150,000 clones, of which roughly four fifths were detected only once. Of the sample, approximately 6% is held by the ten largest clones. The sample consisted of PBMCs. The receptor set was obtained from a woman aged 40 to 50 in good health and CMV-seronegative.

The CDR3 loop is CASSVTEGRQPQHF. The CDR3 DNA reads TGTGCCAGCAGCGTAACAGAGGGCAGGCAGCCCCAGCATTTT. This chain joins TRBV9 and TRBJ1-5, with no clear D. Trimming took off 1 base at V and 7 bases at J, with 12 bases between the two ends. The CDR3 loop spans 14 amino acids. Germline V gene data show CDR1 as SGDLS and CDR2 as YYNGEE.

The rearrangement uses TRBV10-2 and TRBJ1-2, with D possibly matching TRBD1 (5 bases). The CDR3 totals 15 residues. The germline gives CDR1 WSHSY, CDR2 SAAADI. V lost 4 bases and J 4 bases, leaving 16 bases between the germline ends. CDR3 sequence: CASSVFLGQPYGYTF. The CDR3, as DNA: TGCGCCAGCAGTGTCTTTCTGGGGCAACCCTATGGCTACACCTTC.

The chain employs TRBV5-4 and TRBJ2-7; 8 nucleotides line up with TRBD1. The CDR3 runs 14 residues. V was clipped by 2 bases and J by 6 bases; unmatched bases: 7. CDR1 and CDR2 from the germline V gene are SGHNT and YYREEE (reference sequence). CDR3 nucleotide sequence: TGTGCCAGCAGCTTCACGGGACAGGTCCGCGAGCAGTACTTC. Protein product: CASSFTGQVREQYF.

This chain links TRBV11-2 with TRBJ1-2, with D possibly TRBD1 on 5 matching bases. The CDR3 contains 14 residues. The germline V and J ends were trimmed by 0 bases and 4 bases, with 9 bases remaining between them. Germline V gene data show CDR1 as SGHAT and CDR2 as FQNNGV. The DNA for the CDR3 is TGTGCCAGCAGCTTAGAGGCGGGGGGCTATGGCTACACCTTC. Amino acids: CASSLEAGGYGYTF.

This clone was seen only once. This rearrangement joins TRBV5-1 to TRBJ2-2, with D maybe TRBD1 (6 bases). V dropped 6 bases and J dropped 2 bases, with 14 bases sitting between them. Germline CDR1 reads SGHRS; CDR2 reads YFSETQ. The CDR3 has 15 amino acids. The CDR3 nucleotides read TGCGCCAGCACGCCGGGACATAGCAACACCGGGGAGCTGTTTTTT. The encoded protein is CASTPGHSNTGELFF.

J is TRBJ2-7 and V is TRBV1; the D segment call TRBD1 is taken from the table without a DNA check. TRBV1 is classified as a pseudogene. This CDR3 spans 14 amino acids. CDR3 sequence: CTSLWGRHGDEQYF. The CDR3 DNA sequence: TGCACCAGCCTATGGGGGCGGCACGGGGACGAGCAGTACTTC.

Here the CDR3 reads CASSLSGSTDTQYF. CDR3 in DNA: TGTGCCAGCAGTCTGAGCGGGAGCACAGATACGCAGTATTTT. J is TRBJ2-3 and V is TRBV7-9, with D possibly TRBD2 on 6 matching bases. The CDR3 loop spans 14 amino acids. Germline V gene sequence: CDR1 SEHNR, CDR2 FQNEAQ (reference sequence). V was clipped by 6 bases and J by 0 bases, with 10 bases between them.

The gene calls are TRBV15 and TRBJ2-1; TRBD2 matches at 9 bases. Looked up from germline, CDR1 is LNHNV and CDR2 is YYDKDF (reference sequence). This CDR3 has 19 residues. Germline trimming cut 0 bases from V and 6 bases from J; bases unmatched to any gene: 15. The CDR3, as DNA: TGTGCCACCAGCAGAGATTTCTGGCGGGAGGGCCTGAGTATCAATGAGCAGTTCTTC. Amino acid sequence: CATSRDFWREGLSINEQFF.

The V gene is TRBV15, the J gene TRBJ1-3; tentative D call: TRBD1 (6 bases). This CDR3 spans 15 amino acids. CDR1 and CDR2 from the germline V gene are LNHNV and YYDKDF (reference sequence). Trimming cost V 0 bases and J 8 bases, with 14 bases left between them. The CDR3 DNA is TGTGCCACCAGCAGAGATCCCAGGGGTGGTCACACCATATATTTT. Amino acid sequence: CATSRDPRGGHTIYF.

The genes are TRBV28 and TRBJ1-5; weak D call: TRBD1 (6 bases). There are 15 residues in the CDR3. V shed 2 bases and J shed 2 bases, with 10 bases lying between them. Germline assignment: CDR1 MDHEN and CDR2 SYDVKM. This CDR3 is CASSLEWGRNQPQHF. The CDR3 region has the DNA TGTGCCAGCAGTTTAGAATGGGGGCGCAATCAGCCCCAGCATTTT.

CDR3 nucleotide sequence: TGTGCCAGCAGTTTTTGGGACAGTGGCCTGGAGCAGTACTTC. It is translated as CASSFWDSGLEQYF. The chain links TRBV28 to TRBJ2-7; 7 bases are shared with TRBD1. The CDR3 spans 14 residues. The V segment lost 3 bases and the J segment 7 bases; nucleotides outside the gene matches: 9. Germline-derived CDR1 and CDR2 are MDHEN and SYDVKM.

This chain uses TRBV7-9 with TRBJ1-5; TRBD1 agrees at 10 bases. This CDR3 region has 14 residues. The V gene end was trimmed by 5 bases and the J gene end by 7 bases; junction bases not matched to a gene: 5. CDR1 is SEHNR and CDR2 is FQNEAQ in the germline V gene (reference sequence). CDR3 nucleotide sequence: TGTGCCAGCAGCCCCGGGACAGGGGTCCAGCCCCAGCATTTT. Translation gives CASSPGTGVQPQHF.

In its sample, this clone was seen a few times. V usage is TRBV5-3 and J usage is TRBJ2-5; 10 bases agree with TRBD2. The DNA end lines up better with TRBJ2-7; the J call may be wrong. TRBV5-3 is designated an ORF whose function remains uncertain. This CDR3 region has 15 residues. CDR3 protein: CARSLRVSGRYEQYF. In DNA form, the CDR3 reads TGTGCCAGAAGCCTTCGGGTTAGCGGGAGGTACGAGCAGTACTTC.

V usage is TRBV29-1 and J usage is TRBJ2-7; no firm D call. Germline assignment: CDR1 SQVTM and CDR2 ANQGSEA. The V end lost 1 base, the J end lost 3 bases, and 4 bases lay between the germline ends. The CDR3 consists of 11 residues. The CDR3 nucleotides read TGCAGCGTTGAAGTTCACTACGAGCAGTACTTC. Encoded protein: CSVEVHYEQYF.

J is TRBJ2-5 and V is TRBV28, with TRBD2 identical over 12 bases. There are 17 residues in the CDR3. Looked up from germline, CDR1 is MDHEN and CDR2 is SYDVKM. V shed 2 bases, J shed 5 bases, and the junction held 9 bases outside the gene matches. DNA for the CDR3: TGTGCCAGCAGTTTACCACGACTAGCGGGAGCGGGTGAGACCCAGTACTTC. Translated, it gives CASSLPRLAGAGETQYF.

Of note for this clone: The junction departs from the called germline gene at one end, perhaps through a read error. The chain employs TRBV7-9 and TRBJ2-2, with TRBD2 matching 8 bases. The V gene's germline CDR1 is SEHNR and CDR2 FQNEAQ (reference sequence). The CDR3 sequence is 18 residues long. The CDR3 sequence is CSSSFPRSGLVITGELFF. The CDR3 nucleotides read TGTTCCAGCAGCTTCCCAAGGTCGGGACTAGTCATCACCGGGGAGCTGTTTTTT.

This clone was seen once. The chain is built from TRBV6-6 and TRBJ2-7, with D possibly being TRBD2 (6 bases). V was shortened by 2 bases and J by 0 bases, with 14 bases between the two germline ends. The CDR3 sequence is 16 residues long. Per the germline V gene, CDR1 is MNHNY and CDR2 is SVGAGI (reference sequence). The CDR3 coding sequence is TGTGCCAGCAGTTACGGGGACTCCATCAGCTCCTACGAGCAGTACTTC. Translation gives CASSYGDSISSYEQYF.